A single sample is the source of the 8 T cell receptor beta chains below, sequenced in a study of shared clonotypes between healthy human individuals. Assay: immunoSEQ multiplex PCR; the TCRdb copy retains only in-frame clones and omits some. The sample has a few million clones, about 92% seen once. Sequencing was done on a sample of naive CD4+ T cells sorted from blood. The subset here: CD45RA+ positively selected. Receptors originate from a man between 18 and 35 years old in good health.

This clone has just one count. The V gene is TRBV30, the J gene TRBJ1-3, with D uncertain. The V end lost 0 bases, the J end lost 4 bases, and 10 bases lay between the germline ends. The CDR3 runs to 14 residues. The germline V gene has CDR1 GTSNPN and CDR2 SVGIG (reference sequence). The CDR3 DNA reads TGTGCCTGGAGTGTACAAGTGGCGGGAAACACCATATATTTT. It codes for CAWSVQVAGNTIYF.

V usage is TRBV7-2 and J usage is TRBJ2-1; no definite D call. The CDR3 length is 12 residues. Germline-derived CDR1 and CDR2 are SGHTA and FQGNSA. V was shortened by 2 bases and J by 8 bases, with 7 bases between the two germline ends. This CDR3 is CASSLYVHEQFF. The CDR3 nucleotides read TGTGCCAGCAGCTTATATGTCCATGAGCAGTTCTTC.

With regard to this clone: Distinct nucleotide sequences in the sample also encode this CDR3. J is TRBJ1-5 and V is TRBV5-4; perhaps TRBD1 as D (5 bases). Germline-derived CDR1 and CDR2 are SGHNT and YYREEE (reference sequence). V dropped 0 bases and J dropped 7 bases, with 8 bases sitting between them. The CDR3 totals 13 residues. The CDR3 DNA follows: TGTGCCAGCAGCTTGGGGGGGGACCAGCCCCAGCATTTT. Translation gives CASSLGGDQPQHF. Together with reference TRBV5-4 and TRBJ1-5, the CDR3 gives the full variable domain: ETGVTQSPTHLIKTRGQQVTLRCSSQSGHNTVSWYQQALGQGPQFIFQYYREEENGRGNFPPRFSGLQFPNYSSELNVNALELDDSALYLCASSLGGDQPQHFGDGTRLSIL.

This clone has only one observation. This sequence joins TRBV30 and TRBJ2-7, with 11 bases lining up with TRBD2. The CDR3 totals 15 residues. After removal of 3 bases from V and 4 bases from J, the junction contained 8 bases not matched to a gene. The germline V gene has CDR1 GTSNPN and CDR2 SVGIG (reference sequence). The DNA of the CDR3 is TGTGCCTGGAGATATCCCTCTAGCGGGAGGTACGAGCAGTACTTC. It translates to CAWRYPSSGRYEQYF.

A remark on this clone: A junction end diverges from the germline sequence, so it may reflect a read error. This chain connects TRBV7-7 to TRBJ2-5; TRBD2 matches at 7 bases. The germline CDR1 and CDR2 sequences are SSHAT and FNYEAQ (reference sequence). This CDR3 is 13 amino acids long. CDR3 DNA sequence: TGTGCTAGCAGCCGTAGCGGGCAAGAGACCCAGTACTTC. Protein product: CASSRSGQETQYF.

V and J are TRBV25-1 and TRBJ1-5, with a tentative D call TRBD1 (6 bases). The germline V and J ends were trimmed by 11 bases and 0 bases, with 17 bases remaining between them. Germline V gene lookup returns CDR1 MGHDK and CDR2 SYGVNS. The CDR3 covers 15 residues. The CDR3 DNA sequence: TGTGCCGCGTCAAACAGGGAGCGTAGCAATCAGCCCCAGCATTTT. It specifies CAASNRERSNQPQHF.

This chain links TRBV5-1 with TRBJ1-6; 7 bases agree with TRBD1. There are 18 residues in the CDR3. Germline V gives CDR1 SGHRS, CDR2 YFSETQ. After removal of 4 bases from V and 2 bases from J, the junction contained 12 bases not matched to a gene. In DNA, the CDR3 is TGCGCCAGCAGCGACCGACAGGGTTCTCATCCCTATAATTCACCCCTCCACTTT. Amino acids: CASSDRQGSHPYNSPLHF.

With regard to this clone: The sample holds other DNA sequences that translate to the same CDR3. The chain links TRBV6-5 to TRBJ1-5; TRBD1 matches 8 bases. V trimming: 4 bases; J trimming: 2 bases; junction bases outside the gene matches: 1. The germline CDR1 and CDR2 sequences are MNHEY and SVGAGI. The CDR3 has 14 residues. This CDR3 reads CASSLTGGNQPQHF. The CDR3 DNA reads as TGTGCCAGCAGTTTGACAGGGGGCAATCAGCCCCAGCATTTT.